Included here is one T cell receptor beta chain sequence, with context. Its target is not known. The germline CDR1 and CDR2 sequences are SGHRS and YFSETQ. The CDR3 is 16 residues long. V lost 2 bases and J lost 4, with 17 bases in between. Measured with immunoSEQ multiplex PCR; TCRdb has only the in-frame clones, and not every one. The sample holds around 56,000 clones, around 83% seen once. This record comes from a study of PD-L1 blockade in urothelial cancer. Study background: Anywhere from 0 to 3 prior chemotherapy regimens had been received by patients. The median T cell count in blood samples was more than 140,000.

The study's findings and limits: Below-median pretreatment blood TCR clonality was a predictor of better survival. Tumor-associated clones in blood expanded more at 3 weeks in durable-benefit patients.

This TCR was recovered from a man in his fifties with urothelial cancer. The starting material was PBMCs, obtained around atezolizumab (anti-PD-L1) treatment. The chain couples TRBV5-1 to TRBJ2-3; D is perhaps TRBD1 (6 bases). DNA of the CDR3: TGCGCCAGCAGCTTAGGGGGTTGGAGTCCCGCAGATACGCAGTATTTT. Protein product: CASSLGGWSPADTQYF.